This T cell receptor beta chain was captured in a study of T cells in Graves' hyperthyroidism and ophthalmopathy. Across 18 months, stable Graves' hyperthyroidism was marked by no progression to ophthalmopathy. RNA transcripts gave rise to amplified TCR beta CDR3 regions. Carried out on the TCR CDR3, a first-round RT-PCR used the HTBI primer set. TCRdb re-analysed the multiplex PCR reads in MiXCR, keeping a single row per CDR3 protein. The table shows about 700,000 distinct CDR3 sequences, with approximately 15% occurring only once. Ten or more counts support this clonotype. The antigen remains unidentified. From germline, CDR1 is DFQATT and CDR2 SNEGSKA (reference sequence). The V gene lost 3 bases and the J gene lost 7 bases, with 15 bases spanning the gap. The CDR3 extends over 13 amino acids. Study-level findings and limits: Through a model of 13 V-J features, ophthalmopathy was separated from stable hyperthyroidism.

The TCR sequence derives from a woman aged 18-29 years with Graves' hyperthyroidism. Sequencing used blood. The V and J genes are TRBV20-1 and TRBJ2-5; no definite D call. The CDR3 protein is CSARSTARGTQYF. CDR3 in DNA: TGCAGTGCTAGGTCAACCGCGCGCGGGACCCAGTACTTC.